Given below is one T cell receptor (beta chain) in context. Germline V gives CDR1 SEHNR, CDR2 FQNEAQ (reference sequence). The CDR3 is 14 amino acids. Losses at the gene ends were 6 bases for V and 7 bases for J; bases not matched to a gene: 6. Profiling relied on immunoSEQ multiplex PCR, and the TCRdb table lists in-frame clones only, not all of them. The data contain about 78,000 clones, around 90% of them seen just once; the ten biggest clones take up about 1%. The sample is drawn from a study of blood T cell repertoires in COVID-19. Sequenced input: peripheral blood. The TCR sequence derives from a woman in her forties or fifties in a cohort sampled during active COVID-19. The chain is built from TRBV7-9 and TRBJ2-1; 10 bases are a match to TRBD2. CDR3 bases: TGTGCCAGCAGTTCTGGGACTAGCGCGAATGAGCAGTTCTTC. Amino acids: CASSSGTSANEQFF.